These 2 T cell receptor beta chains came from one sample sequenced in a study of T cell clones after liver transplantation. Libraries were prepared by immunoSEQ multiplex PCR; TCRdb keeps only in-frame clonotypes and omits some of them. This table has 15,000 to 20,000 clones, 80% appearing once. Sample: CD8+ T cells from blood, taken 48 months after liver transplant. These receptors originate from a human patient who received a liver transplant. Part of the T cells may come from the graft donor.

The chain has TRBV4-2 and TRBJ2-7, with 8 bases identical to TRBD1. The CDR3 extends over 16 amino acids. The junction had 6 bases not matched to a gene; V was cut back by 2 bases and J by 0 bases. Germline-derived CDR1 and CDR2 are LGHNA and YNFKEQ. The CDR3 region has the DNA TGTGCCAGCAGCCAATCAGGGGACAGGAGCTCCTACGAGCAGTACTTC. Encoded protein: CASSQSGDRSSYEQYF.

In its sample, this clone is medium-sized. J is TRBJ2-7 and V is TRBV7-9; D gene uncertain. CDR1 is SEHNR and CDR2 is FQNEAQ in the germline V gene (reference sequence). The CDR3 contains 12 residues. V was trimmed by 4 bases and J by 7 bases, leaving 11 bases between them. This CDR3 is CASSSDSPEQYF. CDR3 sequence (DNA): TGTGCCAGCAGCTCCGACTCCCCAGAGCAGTACTTC. The complete variable domain, with remaining parts taken from reference TRBV7-9 and TRBJ2-7, reads DTGVSQNPRHKITKRGQNVTFRCDPISEHNRLYWYRQTLGQGPEFLTYFQNEAQLEKSRLLSDRFSAERPKGSFSTLEIQRTEQGDSAMYLCASSSDSPEQYFGPGTRLTVT.